A single TCR beta chain is shown here with its context. These data are taken from a study of T cell clones after liver transplantation. Study details: TCRbeta sequencing after a pre-transplant mixed lymphocyte reaction identified graft-donor-reactive clones, later tracked in post-transplant blood.

Assay used: immunoSEQ multiplex PCR; TCRdb lists only in-frame clones, some missing. The repertoire holds some 80,000 clones, 65% to 85% seen once, with 0.47% in the top ten. V gave up 1 base and J gave up 1 base, with 11 bases separating them. Looked up from germline, CDR1 is SGHRS and CDR2 is YFSETQ. The CDR3 loop spans 15 amino acids. This chain joins TRBV5-1 and TRBJ1-1; D is unclear. This specimen was CD4+ T cells from blood, taken around 42 months after liver transplant. The sequence was collected from a human patient who received a liver transplant. The T cells may come from the graft donor. The CDR3: CASSLFSGPNTEAFF. The CDR3 DNA reads as TGCGCCAGCAGCTTGTTTTCAGGACCGAACACTGAAGCTTTCTTT. The whole variable domain, filled in from reference TRBV5-1 and TRBJ1-1, reads KAGVTQTPRYLIKTRGQQVTLSCSPISGHRSVSWYQQTPGQGLQFLFEYFSETQRNKGNFPGRFSGRQFSNSRSEMNVSTLELGDSALYLCASSLFSGPNTEAFFGQGTRLTVV.